This T cell receptor (beta chain) was profiled in a study of regulatory T cells in long-lasting Graves disease. Study outcomes and limitations: There were preferences for TRBV28, TRBJ1-2 and TRBJ2-5 in persistent disease.

Sequencing libraries for TCR beta were prepared with iRepertoire HTBI primers and Arm-PCR of CDR3 regions. In TCRdb, the multiplex PCR reads were re-called with MiXCR into one record per CDR3 protein. The sample lists 650,000 to 700,000 distinct CDR3 sequences, about 30% seen once, with under 55% in the top ten. As to time point: persistent/refractory GD, antithyroid drugs over 5 years with positive TRAb. PBMC-derived RNA was used for the TCR library. For this clonotype: Its target is unknown.

Looked up from germline, CDR1 is LNHDA and CDR2 is SQIVND (reference sequence). The CDR3 totals 16 residues. V lost 4 bases to trimming and J lost 6 bases; unmatched junction nucleotides: 10. The chain links TRBV19 to TRBJ1-1; TRBD1 aligns across 11 bases. Specimen: peripheral blood mononuclear cells (PBMCs), collected when the disease was refractory, from a patient treated with antithyroid drugs. The sequence was collected from a female donor with Graves disease. CDR3 DNA sequence: TGTGCCAGTAGTAAAAGGACAGGGGGCGACGGTTCTGAAGCTTTCTTT. It encodes CASSKRTGGDGSEAFF.